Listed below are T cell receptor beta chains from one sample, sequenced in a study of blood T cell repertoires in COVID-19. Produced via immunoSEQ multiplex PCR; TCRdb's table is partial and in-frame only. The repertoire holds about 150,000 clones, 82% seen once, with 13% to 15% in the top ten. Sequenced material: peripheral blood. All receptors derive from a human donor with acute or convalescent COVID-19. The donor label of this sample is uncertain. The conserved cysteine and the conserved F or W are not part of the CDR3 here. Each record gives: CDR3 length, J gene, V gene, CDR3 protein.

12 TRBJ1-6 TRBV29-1 SATTGQGDSPLH
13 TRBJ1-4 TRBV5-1 ASSSQGATNEKLF
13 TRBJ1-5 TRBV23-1 ASSQSKEGDQPQH
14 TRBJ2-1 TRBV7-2 ASSHSGGAGNNEQF
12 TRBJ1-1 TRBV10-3 AIVPDRGYTEAF
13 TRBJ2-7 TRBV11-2 ASSFRGRGYGEQY
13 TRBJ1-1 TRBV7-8 ASSGRQGRTTEAF
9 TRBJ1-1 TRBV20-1 SARKTGEAF
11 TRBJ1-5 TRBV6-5 ATRDLNHQPQH
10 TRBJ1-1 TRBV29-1 SVVFPGTEAF
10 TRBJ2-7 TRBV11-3 ASSLDTYEQY
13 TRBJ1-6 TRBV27 ASRQFGQPNSPLH
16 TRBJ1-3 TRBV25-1 ASSDAGTEPSSGNTIY
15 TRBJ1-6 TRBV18 ASSPPGQGSYNSPLH
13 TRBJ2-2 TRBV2 ASSEMSLATGELF
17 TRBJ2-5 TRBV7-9 ASSPGAGSATRSWETQY
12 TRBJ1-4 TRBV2 ASTWRGRDEKLF
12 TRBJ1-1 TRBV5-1 ASSLGSLHTEAF
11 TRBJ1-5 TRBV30 AWSSVLGQPQH
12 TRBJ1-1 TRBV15 ATVPDRLNTEAF
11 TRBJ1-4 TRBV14 ASSRDRGEKLF
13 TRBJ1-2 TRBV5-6 ASSLIADLVYGYT
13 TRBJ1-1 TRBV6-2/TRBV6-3 ASSVERARSTEAF
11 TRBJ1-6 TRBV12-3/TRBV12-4 ASSRGQGSPLH
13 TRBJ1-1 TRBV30 AWSRPDRVNTEAF
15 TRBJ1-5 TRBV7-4 ASSLEVWDRVNQPQH
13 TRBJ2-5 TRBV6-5 ASSYDGTVGETQY
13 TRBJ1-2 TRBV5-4 ASSLGMKQGDGYT
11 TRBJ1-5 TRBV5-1 ASSLEGGQPQH
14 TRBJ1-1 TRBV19 ASSPRARAGGTEAF
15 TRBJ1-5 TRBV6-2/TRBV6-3 ASSHGTESASNQPQH
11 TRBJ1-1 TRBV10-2 ASNSVRGTEAF
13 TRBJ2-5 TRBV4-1 ASSQDEQGQETQY
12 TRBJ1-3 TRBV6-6 ASRPGGSGNTIY
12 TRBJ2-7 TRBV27 ASSKLAGVQEQY
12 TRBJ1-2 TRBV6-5 ASSFSGRYYGYT
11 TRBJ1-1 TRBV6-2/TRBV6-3 ASSPGGYTEAF
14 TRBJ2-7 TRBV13 ASSSSRTAYSYEQY
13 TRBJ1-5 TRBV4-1 ASSRSRVKDQPQH
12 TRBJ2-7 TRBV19 ASAGTGGTYEQY
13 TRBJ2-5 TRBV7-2 ASSFLGTSVETQY
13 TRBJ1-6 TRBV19 ASSIAGRGNSPLH
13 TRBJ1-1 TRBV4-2 ASSQELGRNTEAF